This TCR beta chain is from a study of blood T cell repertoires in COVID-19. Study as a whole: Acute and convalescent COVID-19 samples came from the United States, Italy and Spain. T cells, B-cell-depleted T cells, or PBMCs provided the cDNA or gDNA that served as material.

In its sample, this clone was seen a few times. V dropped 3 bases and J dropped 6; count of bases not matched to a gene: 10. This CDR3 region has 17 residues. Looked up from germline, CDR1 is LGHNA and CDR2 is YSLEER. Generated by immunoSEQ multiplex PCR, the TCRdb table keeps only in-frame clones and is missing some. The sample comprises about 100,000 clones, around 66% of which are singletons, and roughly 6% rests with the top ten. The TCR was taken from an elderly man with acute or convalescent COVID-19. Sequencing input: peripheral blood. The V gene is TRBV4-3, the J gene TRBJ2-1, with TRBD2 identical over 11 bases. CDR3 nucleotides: TGCGCCAGCAGCCAGTATCAGCTCGGGACTAGCGGCAATGAGCAGTTCTTC. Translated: CASSQYQLGTSGNEQFF.